This T cell receptor beta chain was found in a study of CD8 T cells in Susac syndrome. Sequencing of TCR beta was performed on blood CD8+ and CD4+ T cells. The study's findings and limits: In Susac syndrome, CD8+ expansion was highest in TEMRA and active disease. As the study acknowledged, the number of individuals in its TCR sequencing and HLA analysis was relatively small.

On this clonotype: Its target is not known.

An amount of RNA that ranged from roughly 0.5 to 1 ug was reverse transcribed with random hexamers. An immunoSEQ multiplex PCR generated amplified TCR beta CDR3 products spanning 54 Vbeta and 13 Jbeta. One entry per CDR3 protein, called by TCRdb with MiXCR from the immunoSEQ multiplex PCR reads. The sample has around 95,000 distinct CDR3 sequences, 95% seen once. Unmatched junction bases numbered 6, after V lost 0 bases and J lost 1 base. CDR3 length equals 16 residues. Germline V gene lookup returns CDR1 MGHRA and CDR2 YSYEKL. The receptor was isolated from a human donor with Susac syndrome. Sequenced input: CD8+ T cells from PBMCs. The rearrangement uses TRBV4-1 and TRBJ2-7, with TRBD2 matching over 7 bases. In DNA form, the CDR3 reads TGCGCCAGCAGCCAAGATCGCGGGGGAGTTTCCTACGAGCAGTACTTC. It translates to CASSQDRGGVSYEQYF.